The 24 T cell receptor beta chains below were found in one sample sequenced in a study of blood T cells in healthy people across ages (dated by TCRdb to the mid-2010s). Library preparation used 5' RACE. The reads were generated on an Illumina HiSeq 2500. A second PCR of roughly 7 to 12 cycles was performed with a sample-barcoded 5' primer and a J-beta primer mix. TCRdb ran its own pipeline on the public reads, namely fastp trimming at Q25 and MiXCR clone calling, and kept in-frame beta chains. Each CDR3 protein appears once, grouped with its most common genes and DNA. The sample table holds about 970,000 distinct CDR3 sequences, of which roughly half were seen once. 20% to 25% of the sample is in the top ten clones. The sequencing input was blood. The origin of the receptors is a woman in her sixties or seventies in good health.

This clonotype was picked up many times. V and J are TRBV2 and TRBJ2-5, with TRBD2 as a possible D gene (6 bases). Between the trimmed V and J ends, which lost 8 bases and 4 bases, there was a span of 23 bases. The CDR3 contains 16 residues. Germline lookup yields CDR1 SNHLY and CDR2 FYNNEI. CDR3 bases: TGTGCCAGCTCTCCAAGGAGGGACCCCCGTGGAGAGACCCAGTACTTC. Encoded protein: CASSPRRDPRGETQYF.

This chain uses TRBV28 with TRBJ2-7, with 9 bases lining up with TRBD1. The V gene end was trimmed by 2 bases and the J gene end by 0 bases; junction bases not matched to a gene: 11. Germline V gene sequence: CDR1 MDHEN, CDR2 SYDVKM. This CDR3 comprises 18 residues. CDR3: CASSLSLYGQGSSYEQYF. The CDR3 nucleotides read TGTGCCAGCAGTTTAAGTCTATACGGACAGGGGAGCTCCTACGAGCAGTACTTC.

This sequence joins TRBV20-1 and TRBJ2-1; 8 bases map to TRBD2. The trim removed 5 bases at V and 8 bases at J, leaving 14 bases unmatched. The CDR3 extends over 15 amino acids. Looked up from germline, CDR1 is DFQATT and CDR2 is SNEGSKA (reference sequence). The CDR3 is CSAVGGLAKRDEQFF. CDR3 DNA: TGCAGTGCTGTTGGAGGACTAGCAAAGAGGGATGAGCAGTTCTTC.

V is TRBV5-1 and J is TRBJ1-1; the match to TRBD1 covers 7 bases. There are 15 residues in the CDR3. The V and J ends lost 4 bases and 2 bases, in that order; junction bases with no gene match: 8. Looked up from germline, CDR1 is SGHRS and CDR2 is YFSETQ. CDR3 in amino acids: CASSRDRFINTEAFF. DNA for the CDR3: TGCGCCAGCAGCCGGGACAGATTCATAAACACTGAAGCTTTCTTT.

This clonotype was detected only a few times. The V and J genes are TRBV7-2 and TRBJ1-6, with D unclear. Germline CDR1 and CDR2: SGHTA and FQGNSA. V lost 5 bases and J 4 bases, leaving 9 bases between the germline ends. The CDR3 loop spans 14 amino acids. The DNA of the CDR3 is TGTGCCAGCAGCCGCCCGACTTATAATTCACCCCTCCACTTT. Translation: CASSRPTYNSPLHF.

With regard to this clonotype: This may come from a read error, since a much larger clone is one base off. The CDR3 bases are TGTCCCAGCAGCCGAGACAGGGGGAAGGCCTACGAGCAGTACTTC. As protein: CPSSRDRGKAYEQYF. The V gene is TRBV7-9, the J gene TRBJ2-7; 9 bases align to TRBD1. The CDR3 runs to 15 residues. Germline CDR1 is SEHNR and CDR2 is FQNEAQ (reference sequence). Complete variable domain (other parts from reference TRBV7-9 and TRBJ2-7): DTGVSQNPRHKITKRGQNVTFRCDPISEHNRLYWYRQTLGQGPEFLTYFQNEAQLEKSRLLSDRFSAERPKGSFSTLEIQRTEQGDSAMYLCPSSRDRGKAYEQYFGPGTRLTVT.

V usage is TRBV7-8 and J usage is TRBJ2-5; D not certain. This CDR3 region has 15 residues. Germline V lookup: CDR1 SGHVS, CDR2 FQNEAQ. V dropped 1 base and J dropped 2 bases, with 11 bases sitting between them. The CDR3 sequence is CASSLEWTEQETQYF. In nucleotides, the CDR3 is TGTGCCAGCAGCTTAGAGTGGACCGAGCAAGAGACCCAGTACTTC.

V gene TRBV6-2 or TRBV6-3 combines with J gene TRBJ1-5; a weak D match, TRBD1 (5 bases). The germline V and J ends were trimmed by 5 bases and 5 bases, with 13 bases remaining between them. The length of the CDR3 is 14 residues. Germline CDR1 and CDR2: MNHEY and SVGEGT. The CDR3 DNA reads as TGTGCCAGCAGTGACGCGACAGTCTATCAGCCCCAGCATTTT. Amino acids: CASSDATVYQPQHF.

The chain recombines TRBV4-1 with TRBJ2-2, with D hard to call. V was shortened by 0 bases and J by 3 bases, with 8 bases between the two germline ends. CDR3 length: 15 residues. CDR1 is MGHRA and CDR2 is YSYEKL in the germline V gene. The CDR3, as DNA: TGCGCCAGCAGCCAAGATGGACGGGACACCGGGGAGCTGTTTTTT. Amino acids: CASSQDGRDTGELFF.

J is TRBJ1-2 and V is TRBV7-2; 7 bases are a match to TRBD1. CDR3 size: 15 residues. Looked up from germline, CDR1 is SGHTA and CDR2 is FQGNSA. The V gene end was trimmed by 5 bases and the J gene end by 7 bases; junction bases not matched to a gene: 13. The CDR3 region has the DNA TGTGCCAGCAGCCTAGTTGTTACGACAGGGACTGGCTACACCTTC. This sequence encodes CASSLVVTTGTGYTF.

The gene calls are TRBV6-2 or TRBV6-3 and TRBJ2-1, with 7 bases matching TRBD2. V shed 5 bases and J 4 bases; nucleotides not matched to a gene: 2. Germline-derived CDR1 and CDR2 are MNHEY and SVGEGT. There are 13 residues in the CDR3. Here the CDR3 reads CASSTSDYNEQFF. CDR3 DNA: TGTGCCAGCAGTACTAGCGATTACAATGAGCAGTTCTTC.

The CDR3 loop reads CASSLDTGAGRAFF. CDR3 coding DNA: TGTGCCAGCAGTTTAGACACAGGAGCCGGCCGCGCTTTCTTT. The gene calls are TRBV12-3 or TRBV12-4 and TRBJ1-1, with TRBD1 as a possible D gene (5 bases). Trimming cost V 1 base and J 11 bases, with 17 bases left between them. The CDR3 totals 14 residues.

There are a few counts of this clonotype. J is TRBJ2-5 and V is TRBV7-9, with 8 bases aligning to TRBD2. The J call may be faulty, since TRBJ2-7 better matches the DNA end. The CDR3 totals 13 residues. Germline loops: CDR1 SEHNR, CDR2 FQNEAQ (reference sequence). CDR3 amino acids: CASSLSGGVEQYF. The CDR3 region has the DNA TGTGCCAGCAGCTTATCCGGGGGGGTCGAGCAGTACTTC.

This clonotype was counted only a few times. This chain links TRBV3-1 with TRBJ1-5; no reliable D call. With 0 bases removed from V and 2 bases from J, the gap between germline ends came to 11 bases. CDR3 length equals 16 residues. CDR1 and CDR2 from the germline V gene are LGHDT and YNNKEL (reference sequence). This chain's CDR3 is CASSQEGGLRNQPQHF. The CDR3 DNA sequence: TGTGCCAGCAGCCAAGAGGGTGGGTTGCGCAATCAGCCCCAGCATTTT.

J is TRBJ2-7 and V is TRBV3-1, with TRBD2 as a possible D gene (6 bases). Trimming cost V 4 bases and J 7 bases, with 11 bases left between them. Germline CDR1 LGHDT, CDR2 YNNKEL (reference sequence). The CDR3 has 12 amino acids. CDR3: CASSPGDLEQYF. DNA for the CDR3: TGTGCCAGCAGCCCGGGGGACTTGGAGCAGTACTTC.

This clonotype has just a few counts. This chain joins TRBV4-1 and TRBJ2-7, with TRBD2 matching 10 bases. The CDR3 consists of 17 residues. V gave up 1 base and J gave up 4 bases; unmatched junction bases: 10. In germline, CDR1 is MGHRA, CDR2 YSYEKL. The CDR3 nucleotides read TGCGCCAGCAGCCAAGCTGCCCGAGCGGGAGGGACATACGAGCAGTACTTC. It translates to CASSQAARAGGTYEQYF.

This rearrangement joins TRBV10-1 to TRBJ2-4, with TRBD1 identical over 8 bases. This CDR3 region has 16 residues. Germline V gene lookup returns CDR1 WNHNN and CDR2 SYGVQD (reference sequence). V lost 2 bases to trimming and J lost 13 bases; unmatched junction nucleotides: 16. As DNA, the CDR3 is TGCGCCAGCAGTGAGCTGTCGGACAGGGCGGGATTCTGGCAGTACTTC. Protein sequence: CASSELSDRAGFWQYF.

This chain connects TRBV12-3 or TRBV12-4 to TRBJ2-5, with D maybe TRBD2 (7 bases). This CDR3 region has 14 residues. Trimming removed 5 bases at V and 5 bases at J, with 15 bases between. The chain's CDR3 is CASSQQGGWETQYF. The CDR3 coding sequence is TGTGCCAGCAGTCAACAGGGAGGGTGGGAGACCCAGTACTTC.

This clonotype was detected ten times or more. The V call is TRBV24-1, the J call TRBJ2-1; 9 nucleotides match TRBD2. The trim removed 4 bases at V and 8 bases at J, leaving 8 bases unmatched. Germline assignment: CDR1 KGHDR and CDR2 SFDVKD. This CDR3 has 15 residues. Here the CDR3 reads CATSELAGDSHEQFF. Written as DNA, the CDR3 is TGTGCCACCAGTGAGTTAGCGGGAGACTCCCATGAGCAGTTCTTC.

J is TRBJ1-1 and V is TRBV20-1; D gene uncertain. Trimming removed 6 bases at V and 5 bases at J, with 10 bases between. Per germline, CDR1 DFQATT and CDR2 SNEGSKA (reference sequence). The CDR3 sequence is 11 residues long. In DNA, the CDR3 is TGCAGTGCGAGGAGGGATACTGAAGCTTTCTTT. This encodes CSARRDTEAFF.

The chain carries TRBV5-1 and TRBJ2-7, with D possibly being TRBD1 (5 bases). Judging by the DNA end, TRBJ2-5 fits better; the J call may be wrong. There are 14 residues in the CDR3. Germline assignment: CDR1 SGHRS and CDR2 YFSETQ. The CDR3, as DNA: TGCGCCAGCAGCTTGATCGGACAATCAGAGACCCAGTACTTC. Residues: CASSLIGQSETQYF.

This clonotype was counted only a few times. This chain links TRBV5-1 with TRBJ2-7; D is ambiguous. The CDR3 has 11 amino acids. CDR1 is SGHRS and CDR2 is YFSETQ in the germline V gene. Trimming took 4 bases from V and 7 from J, leaving 9 bases between them. The CDR3 DNA sequence: TGCGCCAGCAGCATGATGGGAGAGCAGTACTTC. Translating gives CASSMMGEQYF.

This clonotype was observed a handful of times. The chain links TRBV29-1 to TRBJ2-7, with unresolved D. The CDR3 is 11 residues long. V was shortened by 6 bases and J by 0 bases, with 6 bases between the two germline ends. Germline CDR1 SQVTM, CDR2 ANQGSEA. CDR3 amino acids: CSVQSSYEQYF. CDR3 coding DNA: TGCAGCGTACAGAGCTCCTACGAGCAGTACTTC.

This clonotype was counted only a few times. The chain carries TRBV9 and TRBJ2-1; a possible D gene is TRBD1 (5 bases). The germline CDR1 and CDR2 sequences are SGDLS and YYNGEE. The CDR3 loop spans 12 amino acids. Trimming removed 0 bases from V and 9 bases from J, with 7 bases in between. The CDR3 DNA follows: TGTGCCAGCAGCGTAGGGGGCGGTGAGCAGTTCTTC. Protein sequence: CASSVGGGEQFF. The whole variable domain, remainder taken from reference TRBV9 and TRBJ2-1, is DSGVTQTPKHLITATGQRVTLRCSPRSGDLSVYWYQQSLDQGLQFLIQYYNGEERAKGNILERFSAQQFPDLHSELNLSSLELGDSALYFCASSVGGGEQFFGPGTRLTVL.